The 21 T cell receptor beta chains in this list originate from one sample, sequenced in a study of response to subunit inactivated influenza vaccine. TCRdb called the RT-PCR reads again in MiXCR, with one record for every CDR3 protein. Among around 540,000 distinct CDR3 sequences listed, 12% were seen once. Material: PBMCs from blood, obtained on the day of vaccination. These receptors all come from a man aged 50 to 60 who received an inactivated influenza vaccine.

The chain recombines TRBV5-1 with TRBJ2-2; D is perhaps TRBD1 or TRBD2 (6 bases each). The V and J ends lost 0 bases and 7 bases respectively, with 13 bases between them. Germline V gene sequence: CDR1 SGHRS, CDR2 YFSETQ. This CDR3 is 15 amino acids long. The CDR3 DNA reads as TGCGCCAGCAGCTTGGTCGGGGGCTCCGGCGGGGAGCTGTTTTTT. Translation gives CASSLVGGSGGELFF. The variable domain in full, with the rest retrieved from reference TRBV5-1 and TRBJ2-2, is KAGVTQTPRYLIKTRGQQVTLSCSPISGHRSVSWYQQTPGQGLQFLFEYFSETQRNKGNFPGRFSGRQFSNSRSEMNVSTLELGDSALYLCASSLVGGSGGELFFGEGSRLTVL.

The chain employs TRBV5-1 and TRBJ2-5, with 9 bases identical to TRBD2. From germline, CDR1 is SGHRS and CDR2 YFSETQ. Trimming at V came to 4 bases and at J to 5 bases, leaving 9 bases not matched to a gene. The CDR3 consists of 15 residues. The DNA for the CDR3 is TGCGCCAGCAGCGTCGTGGCGGGGGGGCTGGAGACCCAGTACTTC. Protein sequence: CASSVVAGGLETQYF.

There are a few counts of this clonotype. This chain links TRBV4-2 with TRBJ2-1; D unclear. V was cut by 3 bases and J by 4 bases, with 10 bases left in between. The CDR3 has 14 residues. Germline-derived CDR1 and CDR2 are LGHNA and YNFKEQ. CDR3 sequence (DNA): TGTGCCAGCAGCCACTATCCCCCGTACAATGAGCAGTTCTTC. Translation gives CASSHYPPYNEQFF.

The chain employs TRBV27 and TRBJ2-1; TRBD1 aligns across 7 bases. J was trimmed by 4 bases and V by 3 bases; bases with no gene match: 6. The V gene's germline CDR1 is MNHEY and CDR2 SMNVEV (reference sequence). The CDR3 loop spans 15 amino acids. The chain's CDR3 is CASSFSGTVYNEQFF. DNA of the CDR3: TGTGCCAGCAGTTTCTCGGGGACAGTATACAATGAGCAGTTCTTC.

This clonotype was found many times. The V and J genes are TRBV5-1 and TRBJ2-1; 8 bases are a match to TRBD1. The CDR3 has 14 residues. J gave up 6 bases and V 4 bases, and 6 bases lay outside the gene matches. CDR1 SGHRS and CDR2 YFSETQ come from the germline V gene. The CDR3 bases are TGCGCCAGCAGCACAGGGACAGGTCGCAATGAGCAGTTCTTC. Protein sequence: CASSTGTGRNEQFF.

There are many counts of this clonotype. This chain uses TRBV6-6 with TRBJ1-1; D unclear. CDR1 is MNHNY and CDR2 is SVGAGI in the germline V gene (reference sequence). V lost 2 bases, J lost 1 base, and 5 bases lay in between. The CDR3 spans 13 residues. The CDR3 here is CASSYGKNTEAFF. CDR3 coding DNA: TGTGCCAGCAGTTACGGGAAGAACACTGAAGCTTTCTTT.

V and J are TRBV5-1 and TRBJ2-6; TRBD1 or TRBD2 may be the D gene (6 bases each). V lost 3 bases and J lost 0, with 10 bases in between. CDR1 and CDR2 (germline): SGHRS, YFSETQ. The CDR3 runs to 16 residues. Here the CDR3 reads CASSWGADSGANVLTF. CDR3 nucleotide sequence: TGCGCCAGCAGCTGGGGGGCCGACTCTGGGGCCAACGTCCTGACTTTC.

The chain recombines TRBV7-9 with TRBJ2-7, with a tentative D call TRBD1 (6 bases). V gave up 5 bases and J gave up 2 bases, with 22 bases separating them. The CDR3 runs to 17 residues. Germline CDR1 reads SEHNR; CDR2 reads FQNEAQ (reference sequence). CDR3 protein: CASSPARAKQGTYEQYF. DNA of the CDR3: TGTGCCAGCAGCCCAGCGAGAGCCAAACAGGGAACCTACGAGCAGTACTTC.

The rearrangement joins TRBV20-1 to TRBJ1-1; the D gene is possibly TRBD1 (6 bases). The germline V gene encodes CDR1 DFQATT and CDR2 SNEGSKA (reference sequence). V dropped 5 bases and J dropped 4 bases, with 14 bases sitting between them. There are 13 residues in the CDR3. The CDR3 DNA reads as TGCAGTGCTTCATCGGGAGGGGGCACTGAAGCTTTCTTT. Translated, it gives CSASSGGGTEAFF.

This clonotype came up many times. The chain joins TRBV24-1 to TRBJ2-3, with D maybe TRBD1 (6 bases). V lost 0 bases to trimming and J lost 2 bases, with 11 bases between them. CDR1 KGHDR and CDR2 SFDVKD come from the germline V gene. There are 16 residues in the CDR3. CDR3 in amino acids: CATSDLSGDPTDTQYF. As DNA, the CDR3 is TGTGCCACCAGTGATTTGTCAGGGGACCCCACAGATACGCAGTATTTT.

The chain has TRBV11-2 and TRBJ1-3; D is perhaps TRBD1 (5 bases). The CDR3 sequence is 15 residues long. Germline V lookup: CDR1 SGHAT, CDR2 FQNNGV. Trimming left V 5 bases short and J 2 bases short, with 13 bases between. CDR3: CASSRPRGAGNTIYF. CDR3 coding DNA: TGTGCCAGCAGCCGCCCACGGGGGGCTGGAAACACCATATATTTT. The variable domain in full, completed from reference TRBV11-2 and TRBJ1-3, reads EAGVAQSPRYKIIEKRQSVAFWCNPISGHATLYWYQQILGQGPKLLIQFQNNGVVDDSQLPKDRFSAERLKGVDSTLKIQPAKLEDSAVYLCASSRPRGAGNTIYFGEGSWLTVV.

The chain joins TRBV14 to TRBJ2-1; 15 bases fit TRBD2. After removal of 0 bases from V and 9 bases from J, the junction contained 6 bases not matched to a gene. Looked up from germline, CDR1 is SGHDN and CDR2 is FVKESK. The CDR3 consists of 17 residues. In DNA form, the CDR3 reads TGTGCCAGCAGCCAAGATCCCGGACTAGCGGGGGGGGGTGAGCAGTTCTTC. Encoded protein: CASSQDPGLAGGGEQFF.

This clonotype was counted many times. The V and J genes are TRBV10-3 and TRBJ2-2, with D tentatively TRBD1 (7 bases). The V and J ends lost 6 bases and 1 base respectively, with 21 bases between them. CDR3 size: 18 residues. Germline loops: CDR1 ENHRY, CDR2 SYGVKD. The CDR3 coding sequence is TGTGCCATCAGCAAAGACAGGGCCGGAGGGGGGAACACCGGGGAGCTGTTTTTT. Translation gives CAISKDRAGGGNTGELFF.

This clonotype was detected many times. The chain links TRBV6-2 or TRBV6-3 to TRBJ2-4; possible D gene TRBD1, 5 bases. V was clipped by 6 bases and J by 1 base, with 16 bases between them. Germline V gene lookup returns CDR1 MNHEY and CDR2 SVGEGT. The CDR3 runs to 16 residues. The CDR3 spells CASRQTRVMAKNIQYF. Here the CDR3 DNA reads TGTGCCAGCAGGCAGACCAGGGTTATGGCCAAAAACATTCAGTACTTC.

The chain has TRBV5-1 and TRBJ2-1; 9 positions agree with TRBD2. The CDR3 is 17 amino acids. V was pared by 4 bases and J by 2 bases, with 10 bases of the junction left unmatched. The germline V gene has CDR1 SGHRS and CDR2 YFSETQ. CDR3 DNA sequence: TGCGCCAGCAGCCCCAATAGCGGGAGTGGAGCCTACAATGAGCAGTTCTTC. Translated, it gives CASSPNSGSGAYNEQFF.

V is TRBV5-6 and J is TRBJ2-3, with 9 bases fitting TRBD2. Trimming at V came to 0 bases and at J to 7 bases, leaving 9 bases not matched to a gene. Germline CDR1 is SGHDT and CDR2 is YYEEEE. There are 16 residues in the CDR3. CDR3 protein: CASSLDAGTSINTQYF. The CDR3 nucleotides are TGTGCCAGCAGCTTGGATGCGGGGACTAGCATAAATACGCAGTATTTT.

This clonotype was seen more than once but under ten times. This sequence joins TRBV6-1 and TRBJ2-3, with a tentative D call TRBD2 (6 bases). The germline V and J ends were trimmed by 7 bases and 2 bases, with 19 bases remaining between them. The germline V gene has CDR1 MNHNS and CDR2 SASEGT. CDR3 length: 16 amino acids. The CDR3 DNA reads as TGTGCCAGCATTCCAGGACTACGCTCTAACACAGATACGCAGTATTTT. This gives the protein CASIPGLRSNTDTQYF.

This clonotype was found a few times. This CDR3 reads CASSFLGRGTGELFF. Here the CDR3 DNA reads TGTGCCAGCAGTTTTTTGGGGCGCGGAACCGGGGAGCTGTTTTTT. V is TRBV12-3 or TRBV12-4 and J is TRBJ2-2; the D gene is possibly TRBD1 (5 bases). The CDR3 totals 15 residues. The ends were cut back, 3 bases at V and 5 bases at J, with 13 bases in the middle.

V gene TRBV5-1 combines with J gene TRBJ2-7; weak D call: TRBD1 (6 bases). Germline CDR1 and CDR2: SGHRS and YFSETQ. V dropped 3 bases and J dropped 1 base, with 17 bases sitting between them. This CDR3 is 16 amino acids long. The DNA for the CDR3 is TGCGCCAGCAGCTCCCTACCTCAGACAGGATCCTACGAGCAGTACTTC. It yields the protein CASSSLPQTGSYEQYF.

The CDR3 coding sequence is TGTGCCAGCAGTTTGTCCGGGACAGGGGTTACTGAGCAGTTCTTC. Protein: CASSLSGTGVTEQFF. V usage is TRBV28 and J usage is TRBJ2-1; 10 nucleotides align to TRBD1. V gave up 3 bases and J gave up 9 bases; unmatched junction bases: 8. The CDR3 is 15 amino acids. Per germline, CDR1 MDHEN and CDR2 SYDVKM.

The gene calls are TRBV20-1 and TRBJ1-1; the D gene is possibly TRBD1 (6 bases). Between the trimmed V and J ends, which lost 2 bases and 1 base, there was a span of 14 bases. The CDR3 consists of 15 residues. Germline V lookup: CDR1 DFQATT, CDR2 SNEGSKA (reference sequence). DNA of the CDR3: TGCAGTGCTAGATGGTATAAGGGGGGGAACACTGAAGCTTTCTTT. Encoded protein: CSARWYKGGNTEAFF.